The entry below gives a single TCR beta chain sequence along with its context. The data were obtained in a study of cytomegalovirus exposure and HLA in healthy donors. With 60 Vbeta and 13 Jbeta primers, the PCR was carried out. Sequencing used immunoSEQ multiplex PCR; TCRdb keeps in-frame clones, though not all of them. The sample carries 120,000 to 150,000 clones, roughly 80% recorded once. Germline V gene lookup returns CDR1 MNHEY and CDR2 SMNVEV (reference sequence). The CDR3 runs 16 residues. The V end was cut by 6 bases, the J end by 2 bases, with 17 bases between. The chain combines TRBV27 with TRBJ2-1; maybe TRBD1 (6 bases). Sequencing was done on a sample of PBMCs. The sequence came from a woman aged 25-40 years in good health and CMV-seronegative. The chain's CDR3 is CASRPAPGQPYNEQFF. CDR3 bases: TGTGCCAGCAGACCCGCACCGGGACAACCCTACAATGAGCAGTTCTTC.